These 9 T cell receptor beta chains were all obtained from the same sample, sequenced in a study of cytomegalovirus exposure and HLA in healthy donors. Clones were read by immunoSEQ multiplex PCR, and TCRdb kept only the in-frame ones, dropping some. The sample includes some 130,000 clones, 75% to 90% of them seen just once. Specimen: PBMCs. These TCRs come from a woman aged 18-29 years in good health and CMV-seronegative.

The chain uses TRBV7-9 and TRBJ2-7, with 7 positions matching TRBD1. The CDR3 runs 14 residues. With 5 bases clipped from V and 4 bases from J, the junction kept 8 bases outside the gene matches. Looked up from germline, CDR1 is SEHNR and CDR2 is FQNEAQ (reference sequence). This chain's CDR3 is CASSPPGTAYEQYF. The DNA of the CDR3 is TGTGCCAGCAGCCCCCCTGGGACAGCTTACGAGCAGTACTTC.

The chain employs TRBV5-8 and TRBJ1-3; D is possibly TRBD1 (5 bases). Trimming took off 4 bases at V and 2 bases at J, with 13 bases between the two ends. CDR3 size: 15 residues. CDR1 and CDR2 from the germline V gene are SGHTS and YDEGEE. The CDR3 reads CASSPRGATGNTIYF. As DNA, the CDR3 is TGTGCCAGCAGCCCTCGCGGGGCAACTGGAAACACCATATATTTT.

The genes are TRBV6-6 and TRBJ2-5; D ambiguous. Per the germline V gene, CDR1 is MNHNY and CDR2 is SVGAGI (reference sequence). V was clipped by 7 bases and J by 4 bases, with 10 bases between them. The CDR3 spans 12 residues. Here the CDR3 DNA reads TGTGCCAGCACAACTTCCCCAGAGACCCAGTACTTC. Its translation: CASTTSPETQYF.

J is TRBJ2-1 and V is TRBV11-3, with 9 bases matching TRBD2. Germline lookup yields CDR1 SGHNT and CDR2 YENEEA. Trimming removed 6 bases from V and 1 base from J; junction bases left unmatched: 7. This CDR3 is built from 16 residues. CDR3 bases: TGTGCCAGCAGTGGCGGGGGGGCGTCTTCCTACAATGAGCAGTTCTTC. This encodes CASSGGGASSYNEQFF.

The chain combines TRBV25-1 with TRBJ1-2; possible D gene TRBD1, 5 bases. V was trimmed by 1 base and J by 8 bases, leaving 17 bases between them. The length of the CDR3 is 15 residues. Germline V CDR1 and CDR2: MGHDK, SYGVNS. The CDR3 nucleotides read TGTGCCAGCAGTGAATTGGGCAGGGAGGCAGGGGGCTACACCTTC. Amino acid sequence: CASSELGREAGGYTF.

The chain links TRBV5-4 to TRBJ1-2, with D tentatively TRBD1 (6 bases). The germline V gene encodes CDR1 SGHNT and CDR2 YYREEE (reference sequence). CDR3 length: 12 amino acids. V lost 3 bases and J lost 4, with 7 bases in between. The DNA for the CDR3 is TGTGCCAGCAGCTCGGACAGCTATGGCTACACCTTC. Residues: CASSSDSYGYTF.

The chain links TRBV5-4 to TRBJ1-1, with D possibly matching TRBD1 (5 bases). V was cut by 2 bases and J by 5 bases, with 10 bases left in between. The CDR3 covers 13 residues. Germline assignment: CDR1 SGHNT and CDR2 YYREEE (reference sequence). The CDR3 DNA sequence: TGTGCCAGCAGCTTCCTGGGGGGTACTGAAGCTTTCTTT. This sequence encodes CASSFLGGTEAFF.

This chain links TRBV7-8 with TRBJ2-1; TRBD1 is a possible D gene (7 bases). CDR1 is SGHVS, CDR2 FQNEAQ, per germline. The CDR3 has 15 residues. The germline V and J ends were trimmed by 4 bases and 9 bases, with 19 bases remaining between them. The CDR3 nucleotides read TGTGCCAGCAGCTCCACTGCAGGGGGGATTGGTGAGCAGTTCTTC. It specifies CASSSTAGGIGEQFF.

This sequence joins TRBV29-1 and TRBJ1-2; D unresolved. The V end lost 3 bases, the J end lost 11 bases, and 22 bases lay between the germline ends. The CDR3 runs 14 residues. Germline CDR1 and CDR2: SQVTM and ANQGSEA. CDR3 nucleotide sequence: TGCAGCGTTGATGCTGGTGTTAGCGGACCCCTATACACCTTC. Protein: CSVDAGVSGPLYTF.